One and the same sample provided the 16 T cell receptor beta chains below, sequenced in a study of T cell responses to AZD1222 COVID-19 vaccine. The repertoire was sequenced with immunoSEQ multiplex PCR; TCRdb's copy has only in-frame clones and lacks some. This table holds 110,000 to 150,000 clones, 85% to 95% found once. Material: peripheral blood, obtained on day 0 of MenACWY control vaccination. Source of these receptors: an adult in good health.

The rearrangement uses TRBV5-1 and TRBJ1-4; D unresolved. Per the germline V gene, CDR1 is SGHRS and CDR2 is YFSETQ. CDR3 length: 15 amino acids. Between the trimmed V and J ends, which lost 1 base and 8 bases, there was a span of 15 bases. The DNA of the CDR3 is TGCGCCAGCAGCTTGTCTCCGGAAGTTTGGGAAAAACTGTTTTTT. Protein: CASSLSPEVWEKLFF.

The rearrangement joins TRBV19 to TRBJ1-1; 11 bases agree with TRBD1. The germline gives CDR1 LNHDA, CDR2 SQIVND (reference sequence). Trimming took 3 bases from V and 5 from J; bases not matched to a gene: 5. The CDR3 has 15 amino acids. The CDR3 nucleotides are TGTGCCAGTAGTATTTTGGGACAGGGGGGGACTGAAGCTTTCTTT. This encodes CASSILGQGGTEAFF.

The V gene is TRBV5-4, the J gene TRBJ2-7; D may correspond to TRBD1 or TRBD2 (5 bases each). Germline values: CDR1 SGHNT, CDR2 YYREEE (reference sequence). The CDR3 loop spans 15 amino acids. V was cut by 5 bases and J by 4 bases, with 19 bases left in between. The CDR3 nucleotides are TGTGCCAGCAGTAGTACGGGGAAGGGGCTATACGAGCAGTACTTC. It translates to CASSSTGKGLYEQYF.

This chain joins TRBV9 and TRBJ2-7, with D hard to call. The length of the CDR3 is 13 residues. Germline CDR1 and CDR2: SGDLS and YYNGEE. V shed 0 bases and J shed 2 bases, with 6 bases lying between them. CDR3 nucleotides: TGTGCCAGCAGCGTAGGACCGACCTACGAGCAGTACTTC. This gives the protein CASSVGPTYEQYF.

The chain carries TRBV7-2 and TRBJ2-6; weak D call: TRBD2 (6 bases). The ends were cut back, 1 base at V and 0 bases at J, with 10 bases in the middle. The CDR3 loop spans 17 amino acids. Germline V gene data show CDR1 as SGHTA and CDR2 as FQGNSA. CDR3 in amino acids: CASSLGRGYSGANVLTF. Here the CDR3 DNA reads TGTGCCAGCAGCTTAGGTCGGGGGTACTCTGGGGCCAACGTCCTGACTTTC.

This chain links TRBV15 with TRBJ1-1; D is unresolved. There are 13 residues in the CDR3. CDR1 is LNHNV, CDR2 YYDKDF, per germline (reference sequence). Between the trimmed V and J ends, which lost 1 base and 1 base, there was a span of 4 bases. For the CDR3, the DNA is TGTGCCACCAGCAGAGTGGGGAACACTGAAGCTTTCTTT. This sequence encodes CATSRVGNTEAFF.

The chain combines TRBV28 with TRBJ1-1; possibly TRBD1 for D (5 bases). The germline CDR1 and CDR2 sequences are MDHEN and SYDVKM. The CDR3 covers 15 residues. V was clipped by 6 bases and J by 3 bases, with 17 bases between them. In nucleotides, the CDR3 is TGTGCCAGCAGAGAAGGGCCGGGACGGGACACTGAAGCTTTCTTT. This codes for CASREGPGRDTEAFF.

This clone was seen once. V usage is TRBV9 and J usage is TRBJ2-1; TRBD1 is a possible D gene (6 bases). V lost 4 bases to trimming and J lost 4 bases, with 12 bases between them. The CDR3 extends over 14 amino acids. Germline V CDR1 and CDR2: SGDLS, YYNGEE. The CDR3 spells CASSTGTLYNEQFF. CDR3 coding DNA: TGTGCCAGCAGCACCGGGACACTTTACAATGAGCAGTTCTTC.

This clone was seen a single time. The chain uses TRBV19 and TRBJ1-5; TRBD1 aligns across 7 bases. CDR3 size: 14 residues. Trimming took 5 bases from V and 5 from J; bases not matched to a gene: 6. Germline lookup yields CDR1 LNHDA and CDR2 SQIVND (reference sequence). This CDR3 reads CASSDRDLDQPQHF. CDR3 nucleotide sequence: TGTGCCAGTAGTGACAGGGACTTAGATCAGCCCCAGCATTTT. Filled out from reference TRBV19 and TRBJ1-5, the complete variable domain reads DGGITQSPKYLFRKEGQNVTLSCEQNLNHDAMYWYRQDPGQGLRLIYYSQIVNDFQKGDIAEGYSVSREKKESFPLTVTSAQKNPTAFYLCASSDRDLDQPQHFGDGTRLSIL.

The chain has TRBV7-9 and TRBJ2-7, with a tentative D call TRBD2 (6 bases). Between the trimmed V and J ends, which lost 4 bases and 6 bases, there was a span of 13 bases. Germline assignment: CDR1 SEHNR and CDR2 FQNEAQ (reference sequence). This CDR3 comprises 13 residues. The CDR3 nucleotides read TGTGCCAGCAGCTCATCCGGGAGTAGCGAGCAGTACTTC. It yields the protein CASSSSGSSEQYF.

The CDR3 DNA reads TGTGCCATCAGTGAATTCCCGGGGGGCCCAAGGGGGACAGTATACGAGCAGTACTTC. It is translated as CAISEFPGGPRGTVYEQYF. J is TRBJ2-7 and V is TRBV10-3; D is possibly TRBD1 or TRBD2 (7 bases each). Per germline, CDR1 ENHRY and CDR2 SYGVKD. The CDR3 contains 19 residues. The ends were cut back, 3 bases at V and 4 bases at J, with 28 bases in the middle.

The chain is built from TRBV5-4 and TRBJ2-2; maybe TRBD1 (5 bases). Germline V CDR1 and CDR2: SGHNT, YYREEE (reference sequence). Trimming left V 5 bases short and J 2 bases short, with 22 bases between. The CDR3 spans 18 residues. CDR3 sequence: CASRDGRSGSINTGELFF. CDR3 sequence (DNA): TGTGCCAGCAGGGACGGAAGATCAGGGTCGATTAACACCGGGGAGCTGTTTTTT.

The chain recombines TRBV4-1 with TRBJ1-6; D may be TRBD1 (5 bases). Germline CDR1 is MGHRA and CDR2 is YSYEKL. This CDR3 is 14 amino acids long. V was cut by 2 bases and J by 13 bases, with 15 bases left in between. CDR3 in amino acids: CASSQTQGGRPLHF. The CDR3, as DNA: TGCGCCAGCAGCCAAACGCAGGGAGGTCGTCCCCTCCACTTT.

This clone was observed once. The gene calls are TRBV23-1 and TRBJ2-7; D unclear. TRBV23-1 belongs to the ORF category, with a function that is uncertain. Between the trimmed V and J ends, which lost 2 bases and 2 bases, there was a span of 10 bases. The CDR3 runs to 14 residues. Here the CDR3 DNA reads TGCGCCAGCAGTCAAAACCAGATTACCTACGAGCAGTACTTC. Its translation: CASSQNQITYEQYF.

The chain uses TRBV28 and TRBJ1-6, with D possibly being TRBD1 (6 bases). V lost 5 bases and J 6 bases, leaving 17 bases between the germline ends. CDR3 length: 16 amino acids. Germline V CDR1 and CDR2: MDHEN, SYDVKM. CDR3 DNA sequence: TGTGCCAGCAGTCCCCTCGGACAGCGCACTAATTCACCCCTCCACTTT. It encodes CASSPLGQRTNSPLHF.

This clone was seen only once. The chain couples TRBV2 to TRBJ1-2, with a weak D call TRBD1 (5 bases). V lost 7 bases to trimming and J lost 4 bases, with 10 bases between them. Per the germline V gene, CDR1 is SNHLY and CDR2 is FYNNEI. The CDR3 extends over 12 amino acids. The CDR3 spells CASNQGIYGYTF. The CDR3 DNA sequence: TGTGCCAGCAATCAGGGAATCTATGGCTACACCTTC.